This TCR beta chain was documented in a study of breast tumors, draining lymph nodes, adjacent tissues. Axillary draining lymph nodes of breast cancer patients supplied the node samples. The CDR3 has 16 amino acids. The V gene lost 0 bases and the J gene lost 3 bases, with 13 bases spanning the gap. CDR1 is SGHNT, CDR2 YYREEE, per germline (reference sequence). This clonotype was picked up a small number of times. Each CDR3 protein is one row after TCRdb ran MiXCR on the multiplex PCR reads. The table records roughly 130,000 distinct CDR3 sequences, 15% to 20% of them present only once. The sequencing input was axillary lymph node tissue. The gene calls are TRBV5-4 and TRBJ2-1; the D call may be TRBD1 or TRBD2 (5 bases each). The clonotype comes from a female donor with breast cancer. Some clones in this sample may be carry-over from other donors' samples. CDR3 DNA: TGTGCCAGCAGCTTGGGGTGGGGGTCGCTCTACAATGAGCAGTTCTTC. It specifies CASSLGWGSLYNEQFF.